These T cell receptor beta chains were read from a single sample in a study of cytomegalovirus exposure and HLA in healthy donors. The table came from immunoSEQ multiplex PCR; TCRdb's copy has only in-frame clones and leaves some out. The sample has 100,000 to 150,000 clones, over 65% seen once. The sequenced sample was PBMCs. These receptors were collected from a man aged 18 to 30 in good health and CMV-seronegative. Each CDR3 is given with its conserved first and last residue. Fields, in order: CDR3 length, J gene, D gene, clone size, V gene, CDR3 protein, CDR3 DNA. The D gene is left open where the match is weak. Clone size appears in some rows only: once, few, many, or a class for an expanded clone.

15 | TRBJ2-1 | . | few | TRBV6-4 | CVPIPGNPSYNEQFF | TGTGTCCCGATCCCAGGGAATCCCTCCTACAATGAGCAGTTCTTC
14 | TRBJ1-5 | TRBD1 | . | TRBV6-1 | CASRSGQGNQPQHF | TGTGCCAGCAGGTCCGGACAGGGCAATCAGCCCCAGCATTTT
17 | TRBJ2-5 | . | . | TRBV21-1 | CASSKAHPLEAQETQYF | TGTGCCAGCAGCAAAGCCCATCCCCTTGAAGCACAAGAGACCCAGTACTTC
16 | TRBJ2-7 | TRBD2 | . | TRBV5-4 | CASSLAPSGSPYEQYF | TGTGCCAGCAGCTTGGCCCCTAGCGGGTCACCCTACGAGCAGTACTTC
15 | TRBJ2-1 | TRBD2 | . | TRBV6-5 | CASSPGAGRHNEQFF | TGTGCCAGCAGCCCAGGAGCGGGGAGGCACAATGAGCAGTTCTTC
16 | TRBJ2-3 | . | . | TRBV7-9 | CASSPQGGRPGDTQYF | TGTGCCAGCAGCCCCCAGGGGGGACGGCCGGGGGATACGCAGTATTTT
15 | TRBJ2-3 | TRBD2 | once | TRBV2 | CASSDRSGGTDTQYF | TGTGCCAGCAGTGATCGGTCGGGGGGTACAGATACGCAGTATTTT
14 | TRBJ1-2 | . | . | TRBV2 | CASSERGGLTGYTF | TGTGCCAGCAGTGAACGGGGGGGATTGACTGGCTACACCTTC
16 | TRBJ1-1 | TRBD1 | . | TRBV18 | CASSLSGAGGLAEAFF | TGTGCCAGCTCTCTTTCCGGGGCAGGGGGTCTGGCTGAAGCTTTCTTT
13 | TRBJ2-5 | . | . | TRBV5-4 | CASSLGQGETQYF | TGTGCCAGCAGCTTGGGGCAGGGGGAGACCCAGTACTTC
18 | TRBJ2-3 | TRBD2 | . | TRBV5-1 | CASSLGAGSGGKTDTQYF | TGCGCCAGCAGCCTCGGGGCGGGGAGCGGGGGAAAGACAGATACGCAGTATTTT
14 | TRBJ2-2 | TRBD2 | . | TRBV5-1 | CASSRGVDTGELFF | TGCGCCAGCAGCCGGGGGGTAGACACCGGGGAGCTGTTTTTT
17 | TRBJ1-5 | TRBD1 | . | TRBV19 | CATSRGQGIYSNQPQHF | TGTGCCACCTCCCGGGGACAGGGAATTTATAGCAATCAGCCCCAGCATTTT
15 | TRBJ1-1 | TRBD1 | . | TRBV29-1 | CSVRDRGVRGTEAFF | TGCAGCGTCCGGGACAGGGGGGTTAGGGGCACTGAAGCTTTCTTT
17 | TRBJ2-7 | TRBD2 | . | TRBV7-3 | CASSLGSGGISSYEQYF | TGTGCCAGCAGCTTAGGTTCGGGGGGAATTAGCTCCTACGAGCAGTACTTC
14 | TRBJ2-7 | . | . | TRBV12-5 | CASGRQPDSYEQYF | TGTGCTAGTGGCCGACAGCCAGACTCCTACGAGCAGTACTTC
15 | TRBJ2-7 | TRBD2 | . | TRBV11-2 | CASSPWEGRSYEQYF | TGTGCCAGCAGCCCTTGGGAGGGAAGGTCCTACGAGCAGTACTTC
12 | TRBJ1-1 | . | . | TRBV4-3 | CASSQTGYEAFF | TGCGCCAGCAGCCAAACAGGGTATGAAGCTTTCTTT
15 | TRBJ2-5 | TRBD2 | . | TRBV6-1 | CASTRTTSGKETQYF | TGTGCCAGCACCAGAACAACTAGCGGGAAAGAGACCCAGTACTTC
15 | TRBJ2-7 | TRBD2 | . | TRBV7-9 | CASSLESSGGDEQYF | TGTGCCAGCAGCTTAGAGTCTAGCGGGGGGGACGAGCAGTACTTC
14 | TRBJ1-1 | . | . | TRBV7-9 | CASSIQATNTEAFF | TGTGCCAGCAGCATACAGGCTACCAACACTGAAGCTTTCTTT
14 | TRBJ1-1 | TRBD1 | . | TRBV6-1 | CASSPQGAFTEAFF | TGTGCCAGCAGTCCACAGGGGGCGTTCACTGAAGCTTTCTTT
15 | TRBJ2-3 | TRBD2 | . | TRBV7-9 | CSSSLPGLGRNTQYF | TGTTCCAGCAGCTTACCGGGACTAGGTAGGAATACGCAGTATTTT
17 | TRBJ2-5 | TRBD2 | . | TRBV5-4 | CASSSLGLAGGRETQYF | TGTGCCAGCAGCTCCCTTGGACTAGCGGGGGGGCGGGAGACCCAGTACTTC
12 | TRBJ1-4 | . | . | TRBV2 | CASRRDSEKLFF | TGTGCCAGCAGAAGGGACTCGGAAAAACTGTTTTTT
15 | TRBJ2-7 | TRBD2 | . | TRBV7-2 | CASSLMLRGGVEQYF | TGTGCCAGCAGCTTAATGTTGCGGGGGGGGGTCGAGCAGTACTTC
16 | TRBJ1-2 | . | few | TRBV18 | CASSPTSGVTPYGYTF | TGTGCCAGCTCACCAACCTCGGGGGTAACGCCGTATGGCTACACCTTC
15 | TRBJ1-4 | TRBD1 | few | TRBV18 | CASSRTTGANEKLFF | TGTGCCAGCTCACGCACCACAGGGGCTAATGAAAAACTGTTTTTT
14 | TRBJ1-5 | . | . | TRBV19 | CASRDSGVNQPQHF | TGTGCCAGTAGAGATTCAGGGGTCAATCAGCCCCAGCATTTT
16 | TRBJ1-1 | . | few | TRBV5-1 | CASSLSGGGGDTEAFF | TGCGCCAGCAGCTTGTCGGGGGGGGGTGGGGACACTGAAGCTTTCTTT
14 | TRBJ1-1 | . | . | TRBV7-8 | CASSSFPLNTEAFF | TGTGCCAGCAGCTCCTTCCCGTTGAACACTGAAGCTTTCTTT
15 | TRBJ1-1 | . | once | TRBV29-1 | CSVERDTLANTEAFF | TGCAGCGTTGAGAGAGACACTCTAGCGAACACTGAAGCTTTCTTT
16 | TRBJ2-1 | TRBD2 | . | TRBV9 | CASSISGGGSYNEQFF | TGTGCCAGCAGCATCTCCGGGGGGGGATCCTACAATGAGCAGTTCTTC
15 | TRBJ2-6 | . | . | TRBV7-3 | CASSRTRNGANVLTF | TGTGCCAGCAGCCGCACTCGCAATGGGGCCAACGTCCTGACTTTC
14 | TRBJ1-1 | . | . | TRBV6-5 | CASSYTGVVTEAFF | TGTGCCAGCAGTTATACGGGGGTGGTCACTGAAGCTTTCTTT
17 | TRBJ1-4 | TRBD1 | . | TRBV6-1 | CASSDHVRGAANEKLFF | TGTGCCAGCAGTGACCACGTCAGGGGGGCAGCTAATGAAAAACTGTTTTTT
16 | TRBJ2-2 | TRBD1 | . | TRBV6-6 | CASRDRGRGDTGELFF | TGTGCCAGCAGAGACAGGGGGCGAGGTGACACCGGGGAGCTGTTTTTT
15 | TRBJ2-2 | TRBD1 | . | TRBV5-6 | CASTIPGQGAGELFF | TGTGCCAGCACGATTCCGGGACAGGGGGCCGGGGAGCTGTTTTTT